The rows below give T cell receptor beta chains drawn from one sample of a study of blood T cell repertoires in COVID-19. Here immunoSEQ multiplex PCR was the method, and the copy in TCRdb shows in-frame clones only, minus some. Of approximately 120,000 clones in the sample, approximately 85% were seen once. Sequenced sample: peripheral blood. The receptors come from a woman aged 80 or over with COVID-19, enrolled during active disease. The CDR3 runs from the conserved cysteine through the conserved F or W. Each record gives: J gene, V gene, CDR3 protein.

TRBJ1-2 | TRBV5-1 | CASSLEGQGEGYTF
TRBJ2-3 | TRBV7-3 | CAGSNIAGVGTDTQYF
TRBJ2-7 | TRBV29-1 | CSVRTSASYEQYF
TRBJ2-4 | TRBV7-6 | CASSLVAGEFGDIQYF
TRBJ2-7 | TRBV5-6 | CASSLYRGAGEQYF
TRBJ1-3 | TRBV3-1/TRBV3-2 | CASNNRAGNTIYF
TRBJ1-3 | TRBV6-5 | CASRTGDRGNTIYF
TRBJ2-2 | TRBV11-3 | CASSPTSGARTGELFF
TRBJ2-2 | TRBV7-2 | CASSLPSGRNTGELFF
TRBJ2-2 | TRBV19 | CASTKTGSYTGELFF
TRBJ1-1 | TRBV19 | CASSITGVNTEAFF
TRBJ1-2 | TRBV19 | CASSPNWGGSYGYTF
TRBJ2-7 | TRBV15 | CATSSAKGVPYEQYF
TRBJ1-2 | TRBV20-1 | CRIGTDYGYTF
TRBJ1-6 | TRBV12-3/TRBV12-4 | CASSGGNSPLHF
TRBJ2-1 | TRBV3-1/TRBV3-2 | CASSLRLLGTGGNEQFF
TRBJ1-1 | TRBV5-4 | CASRTWVGYEAFF
TRBJ2-3 | TRBV19 | CASMASSGRSEDTQYF